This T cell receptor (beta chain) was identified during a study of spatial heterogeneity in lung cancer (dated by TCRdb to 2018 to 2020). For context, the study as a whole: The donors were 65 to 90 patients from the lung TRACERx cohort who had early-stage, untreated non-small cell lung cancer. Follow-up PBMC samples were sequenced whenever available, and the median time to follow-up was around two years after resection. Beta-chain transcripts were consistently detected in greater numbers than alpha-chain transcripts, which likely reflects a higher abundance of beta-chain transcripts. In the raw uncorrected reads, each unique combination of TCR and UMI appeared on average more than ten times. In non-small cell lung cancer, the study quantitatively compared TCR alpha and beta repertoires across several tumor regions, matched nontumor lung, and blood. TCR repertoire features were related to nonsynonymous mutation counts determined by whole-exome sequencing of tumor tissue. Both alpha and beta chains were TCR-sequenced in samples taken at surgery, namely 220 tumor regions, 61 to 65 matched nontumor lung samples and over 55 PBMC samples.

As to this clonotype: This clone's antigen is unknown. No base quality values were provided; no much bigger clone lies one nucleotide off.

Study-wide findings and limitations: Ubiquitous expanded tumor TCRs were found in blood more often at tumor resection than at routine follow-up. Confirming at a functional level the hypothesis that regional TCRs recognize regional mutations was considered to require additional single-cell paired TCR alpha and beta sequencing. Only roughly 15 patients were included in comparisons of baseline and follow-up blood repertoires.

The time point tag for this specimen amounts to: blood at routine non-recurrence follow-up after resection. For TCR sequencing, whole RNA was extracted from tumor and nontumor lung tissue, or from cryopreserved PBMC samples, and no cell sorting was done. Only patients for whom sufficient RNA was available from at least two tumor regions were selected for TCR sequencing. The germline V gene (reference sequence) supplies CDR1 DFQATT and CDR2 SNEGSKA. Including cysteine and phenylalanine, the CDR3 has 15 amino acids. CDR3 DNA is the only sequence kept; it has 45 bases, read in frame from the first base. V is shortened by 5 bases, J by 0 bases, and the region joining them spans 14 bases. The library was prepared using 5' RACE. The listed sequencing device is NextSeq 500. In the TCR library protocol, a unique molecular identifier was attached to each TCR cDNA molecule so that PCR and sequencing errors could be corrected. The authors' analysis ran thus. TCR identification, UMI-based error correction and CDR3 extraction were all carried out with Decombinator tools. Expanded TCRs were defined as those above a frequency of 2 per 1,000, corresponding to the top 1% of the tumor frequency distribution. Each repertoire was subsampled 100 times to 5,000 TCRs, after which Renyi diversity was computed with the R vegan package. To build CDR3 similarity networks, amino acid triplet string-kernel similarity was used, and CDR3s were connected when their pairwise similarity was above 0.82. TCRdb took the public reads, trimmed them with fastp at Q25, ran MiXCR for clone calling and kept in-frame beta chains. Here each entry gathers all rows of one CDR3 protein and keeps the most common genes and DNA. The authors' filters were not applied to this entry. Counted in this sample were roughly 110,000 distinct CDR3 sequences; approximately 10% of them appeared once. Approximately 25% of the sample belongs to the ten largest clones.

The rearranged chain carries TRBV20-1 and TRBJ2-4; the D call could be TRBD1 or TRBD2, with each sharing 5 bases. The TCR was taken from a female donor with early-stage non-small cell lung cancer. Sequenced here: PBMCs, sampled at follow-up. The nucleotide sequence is TGCAGTGCTTGGGGGAGCAACCAAGCCAAAAACATTCAGTACTTC. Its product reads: CSAWGSNQAKNIQYF.